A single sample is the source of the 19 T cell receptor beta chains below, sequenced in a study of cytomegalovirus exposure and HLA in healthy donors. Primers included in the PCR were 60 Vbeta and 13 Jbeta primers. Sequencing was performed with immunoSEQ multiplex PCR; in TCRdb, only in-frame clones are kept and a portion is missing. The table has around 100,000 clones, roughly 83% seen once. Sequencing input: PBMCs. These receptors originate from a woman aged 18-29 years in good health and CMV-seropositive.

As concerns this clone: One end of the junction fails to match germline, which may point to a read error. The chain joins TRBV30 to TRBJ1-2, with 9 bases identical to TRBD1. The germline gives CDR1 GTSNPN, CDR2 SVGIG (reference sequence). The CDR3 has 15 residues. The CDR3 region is CTWSVRGQGNYGYTF. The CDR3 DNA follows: TGTACCTGGAGTGTACGAGGACAGGGGAACTATGGCTACACCTTC.

For the CDR3, the DNA is TGTGCCAGCAGCTGGACTAGCGGTCCTGCCCTAGATACGCAGTATTTT. It encodes CASSWTSGPALDTQYF. This sequence joins TRBV27 and TRBJ2-3; 10 positions match TRBD2. Germline V gives CDR1 MNHEY, CDR2 SMNVEV (reference sequence). J was trimmed by 5 bases and V by 6 bases; bases with no gene match: 11. This CDR3 has 16 amino acids.

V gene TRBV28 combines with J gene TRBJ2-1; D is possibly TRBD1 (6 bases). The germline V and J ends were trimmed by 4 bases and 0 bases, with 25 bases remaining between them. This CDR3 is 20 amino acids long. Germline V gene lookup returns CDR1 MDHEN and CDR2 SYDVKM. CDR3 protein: CASSSRTDDHRYGSYNEQFF. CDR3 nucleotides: TGTGCCAGCAGTTCCCGGACAGATGATCATCGGTATGGCTCCTACAATGAGCAGTTCTTC.

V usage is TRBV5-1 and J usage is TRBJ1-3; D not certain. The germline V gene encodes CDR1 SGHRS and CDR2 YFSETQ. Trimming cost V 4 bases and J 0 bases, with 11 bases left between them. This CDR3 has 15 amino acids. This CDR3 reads CASSLKYSSGNTIYF. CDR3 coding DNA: TGCGCCAGCAGCCTAAAGTACTCCTCTGGAAACACCATATATTTT.

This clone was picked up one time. This CDR3 is CASRLRVTGEKLFF. CDR3 sequence (DNA): TGTGCCAGCAGGCTCCGGGTAACAGGGGAAAAACTGTTTTTT. The rearrangement uses TRBV5-5 and TRBJ1-4, with D possibly TRBD1 on 6 matching bases. Germline V CDR1 and CDR2: SGHKS, YYEKEE (reference sequence). The CDR3 spans 14 residues. Trimming stripped 5 bases from V and 8 bases from J, with 16 bases between.

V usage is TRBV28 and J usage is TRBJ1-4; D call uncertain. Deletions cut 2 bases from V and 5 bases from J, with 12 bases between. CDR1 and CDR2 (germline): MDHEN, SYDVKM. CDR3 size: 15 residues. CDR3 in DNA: TGTGCCAGCAGTTTAGCGCAGGCTTCGAATGAAAAACTGTTTTTT. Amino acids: CASSLAQASNEKLFF.

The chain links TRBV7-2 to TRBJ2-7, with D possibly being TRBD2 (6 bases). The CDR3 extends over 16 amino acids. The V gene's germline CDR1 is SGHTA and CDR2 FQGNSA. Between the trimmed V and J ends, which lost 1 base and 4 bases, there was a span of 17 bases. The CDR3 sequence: CASSLVASESLYEQYF. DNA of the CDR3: TGTGCCAGCAGCTTAGTAGCTAGCGAGAGTTTGTACGAGCAGTACTTC.

CDR3: CASRGGNYGYTF. CDR3 coding DNA: TGTGCCAGCAGGGGGGGTAACTATGGCTACACCTTC. The V gene is TRBV7-9, the J gene TRBJ1-2, with D possibly being TRBD1 (5 bases). This CDR3 is built from 12 residues. With 6 bases removed from V and 1 base from J, the gap between germline ends came to 6 bases. CDR1 and CDR2 from the germline V gene are SEHNR and FQNEAQ (reference sequence).

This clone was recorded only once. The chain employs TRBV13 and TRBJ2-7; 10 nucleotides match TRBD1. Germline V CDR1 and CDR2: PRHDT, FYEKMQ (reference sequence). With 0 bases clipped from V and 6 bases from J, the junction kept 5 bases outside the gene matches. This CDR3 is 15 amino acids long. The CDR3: CASSLGPGTGVEQYF. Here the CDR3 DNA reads TGTGCCAGCAGCTTAGGACCTGGGACAGGGGTCGAGCAGTACTTC.

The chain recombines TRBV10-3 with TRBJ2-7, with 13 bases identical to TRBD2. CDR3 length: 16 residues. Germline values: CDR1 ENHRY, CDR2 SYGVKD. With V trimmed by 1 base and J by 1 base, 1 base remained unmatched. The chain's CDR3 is CAISEWTSGGSYEQYF. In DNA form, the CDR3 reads TGTGCCATCAGTGAGTGGACTAGCGGGGGATCCTACGAGCAGTACTTC.

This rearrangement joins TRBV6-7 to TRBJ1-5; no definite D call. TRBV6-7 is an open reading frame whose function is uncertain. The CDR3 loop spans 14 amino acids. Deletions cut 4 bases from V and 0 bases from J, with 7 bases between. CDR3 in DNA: TGTGCCAGCAGTTCCGACATTAGCAATCAGCCCCAGCATTTT. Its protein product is CASSSDISNQPQHF.

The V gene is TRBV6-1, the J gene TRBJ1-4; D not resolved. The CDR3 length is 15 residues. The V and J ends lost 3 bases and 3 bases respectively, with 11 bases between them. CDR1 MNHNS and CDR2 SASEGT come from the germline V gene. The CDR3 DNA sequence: TGTGCCAGCAGTGAGATGAGTCCTGCTAATGAAAAACTGTTTTTT. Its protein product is CASSEMSPANEKLFF.

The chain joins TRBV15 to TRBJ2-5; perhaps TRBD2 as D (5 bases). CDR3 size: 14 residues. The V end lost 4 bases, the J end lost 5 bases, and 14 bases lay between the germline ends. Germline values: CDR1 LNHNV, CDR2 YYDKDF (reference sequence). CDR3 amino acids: CATSKERAGETQYF. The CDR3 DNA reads TGTGCCACCAGCAAAGAGAGGGCCGGGGAGACCCAGTACTTC.

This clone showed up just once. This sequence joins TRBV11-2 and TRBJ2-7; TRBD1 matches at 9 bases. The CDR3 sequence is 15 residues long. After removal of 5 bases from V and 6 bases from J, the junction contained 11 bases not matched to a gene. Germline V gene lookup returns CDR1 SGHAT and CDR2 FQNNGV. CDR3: CASSTAGTGYGEQYF. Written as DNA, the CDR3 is TGTGCCAGCAGCACCGCCGGGACAGGGTACGGCGAGCAGTACTTC.

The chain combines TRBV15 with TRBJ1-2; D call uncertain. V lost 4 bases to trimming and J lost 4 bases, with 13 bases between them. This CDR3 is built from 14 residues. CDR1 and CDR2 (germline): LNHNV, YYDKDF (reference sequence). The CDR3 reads CATSKSPRLYGYTF. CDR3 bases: TGTGCCACCAGCAAAAGCCCCCGACTCTATGGCTACACCTTC.

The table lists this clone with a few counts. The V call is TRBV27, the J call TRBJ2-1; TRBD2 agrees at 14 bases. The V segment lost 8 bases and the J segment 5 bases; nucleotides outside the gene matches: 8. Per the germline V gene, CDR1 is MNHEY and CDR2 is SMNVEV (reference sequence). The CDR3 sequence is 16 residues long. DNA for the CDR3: TGTGCCAGCGGCCAGACTAGCGGGAGGGCTAACAATGAGCAGTTCTTC. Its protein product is CASGQTSGRANNEQFF.

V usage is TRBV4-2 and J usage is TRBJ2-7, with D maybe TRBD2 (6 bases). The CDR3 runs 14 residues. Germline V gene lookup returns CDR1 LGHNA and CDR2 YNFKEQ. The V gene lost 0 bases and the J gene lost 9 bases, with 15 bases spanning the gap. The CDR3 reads CASSQDWTGAGQYF. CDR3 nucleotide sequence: TGTGCCAGCAGCCAAGATTGGACGGGAGCGGGGCAGTACTTC.

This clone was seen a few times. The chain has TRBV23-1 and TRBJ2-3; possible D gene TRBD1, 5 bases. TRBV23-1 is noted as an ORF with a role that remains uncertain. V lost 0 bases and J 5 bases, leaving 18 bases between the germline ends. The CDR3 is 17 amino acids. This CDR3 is CASSQSKGKGERDTQYF. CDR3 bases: TGCGCCAGCAGTCAATCGAAGGGGAAGGGTGAACGAGATACGCAGTATTTT.

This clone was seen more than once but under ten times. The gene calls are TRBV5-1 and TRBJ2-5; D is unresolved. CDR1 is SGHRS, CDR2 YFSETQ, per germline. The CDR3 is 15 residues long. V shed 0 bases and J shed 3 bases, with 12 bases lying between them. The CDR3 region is CASSLAPTEKETQYF. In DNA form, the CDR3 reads TGCGCCAGCAGCTTGGCGCCCACAGAAAAAGAGACCCAGTACTTC.